The rows below give T cell receptor beta chains drawn from one sample of a study of shared clonotypes between healthy human individuals. Clones were sequenced by immunoSEQ multiplex PCR, and TCRdb holds only the in-frame ones, with some missing. Of 950,000 to 1,300,000 clones in the sample, about 75% were seen once. Sequencing was done on a sample of memory CD4+ T cells sorted from blood. Every receptor here comes from a man aged 18-30 years in good health. The CDR3 runs from the conserved cysteine through the conserved F or W. The order of the fields is clone size, J gene, V gene, D gene, CDR3 DNA, CDR3 protein. A D gene is named only where the DNA matches it firmly. Size is omitted from some rows. Given values are once, few, many or a class for expanded clones.

once TRBJ2-5 TRBV15 TRBD2 TGTGCCACCAGCAGAGAAACTAGCGGGAGGGAGACCCAGTACTTC CATSRETSGRETQYF
. TRBJ2-1 TRBV2 TRBD2 TGTGCCAGCAGTAAATTAGCGGGAGGTGATGAGCAGTTCTTC CASSKLAGGDEQFF
. TRBJ1-5 TRBV7-8 . TGTGCCAGCCAACGGGGATATAGCAATCAGCCCCAGCATTTT CASQRGYSNQPQHF
few TRBJ1-6 TRBV2 . TGTGCCAGCAGTGAGTTTGCTAATAATTCACCCCTCCACTTT CASSEFANNSPLHF
few TRBJ1-5 TRBV7-6 TRBD1 TGTGCCAGCAGCCCCTGGGACAGGGGACCCTCTAGCAATCAGCCCCAGCATTTT CASSPWDRGPSSNQPQHF
few TRBJ1-1 TRBV29-1 . TGCAGCGTTGTGTCACAGGGTGGGACTGAAGCTTTCTTT CSVVSQGGTEAFF
. TRBJ1-1 TRBV5-1 TRBD1 TGCGCCAGCAGCACCTCGGGACAGACCTCGAACACTGAAGCTTTCTTT CASSTSGQTSNTEAFF
many TRBJ1-2 TRBV6-6 TRBD1 TGTGCCAGCAGTCTACGACAGGGGGTAGGAGGCTACACCTTC CASSLRQGVGGYTF
. TRBJ2-7 TRBV29-1 . TGCAGCGTTGAAGGGGGCGGCGAGCAGTACTTC CSVEGGGEQYF
. TRBJ2-3 TRBV4-3 TRBD2 TGCGCCAGCAGCCAAGAGGGGGGGTATACGCAGTATTTT CASSQEGGYTQYF
. TRBJ2-6 TRBV7-9 TRBD1 TGTGCCAGCAGCGTTACGAGGGACAGGGTAACATCTGGGGCCAACGTCCTGACTTTC CASSVTRDRVTSGANVLTF
. TRBJ1-1 TRBV28 . TGTGCCAGCAGTTTATTCAGGGTGAGCACTGAAGCTTTCTTT CASSLFRVSTEAFF
. TRBJ1-3 TRBV30 . TGTGCCTGGAGTGATCGGGGGGCCCGGGGAACCATATATTTT CAWSDRGARGTIYF
. TRBJ2-7 TRBV6-1 TRBD2 TGTGCCAGCAGTTTTACGGGAGGCTCCTACGAGCAGTACTTC CASSFTGGSYEQYF
. TRBJ2-3 TRBV7-2 . TGTGCCAGCAGCCAAATGGGGGGATCTAGCACAGATACGCAGTATTTT CASSQMGGSSTDTQYF
. TRBJ2-7 TRBV10-3 TRBD2 TGTGCCATCAGTTCTAGCGGGACCTCCTACGAGCAGTACTTC CAISSSGTSYEQYF
few TRBJ2-6 TRBV30 . TGTGCCTGGATAAGGTCTGGGGCCAACGTCCTGACTTTC CAWIRSGANVLTF
once TRBJ1-2 TRBV6-5 . TGTGCCAGCAGTGAACAGGGAGTCGGCTACACCTTC CASSEQGVGYTF
. TRBJ2-5 TRBV5-6 TRBD2 TGTGCCAGCAGCTTGACCGCCGGGACTATACAAAAGGGAGAGACCCAGTACTTC CASSLTAGTIQKGETQYF
. TRBJ2-3 TRBV10-1 TRBD2 TGCGCCAGCAGTGAGTCGGCTAGCGGGGGGCAAGATACGCAGTATTTT CASSESASGGQDTQYF
. TRBJ2-5 TRBV5-1 TRBD1 TGCGCCAGCAGCTTACAGGGGCCCCAAGAGACCCAGTACTTC CASSLQGPQETQYF
. TRBJ1-1 TRBV30 . TGTGCCTGGAGTGTAAGGGGGTCATCGAACAGGGTGGCTGAAGCTTTCTTT CAWSVRGSSNRVAEAFF
. TRBJ1-2 TRBV7-2 TRBD1 TGTGCCAGCAGCTCTCGGACAGGGGCCAGCCTCTATGGCTACACCTTC CASSSRTGASLYGYTF
. TRBJ1-1 TRBV28 TRBD1 TGTGCCAGCAGTCCTCAGGACAGGAGATCGACCGAAGCTTTCTTT CASSPQDRRSTEAFF
. TRBJ2-3 TRBV6-1 . TGTGCCAGCATTATAGGAGGGGCCGCAGATACGCAGTATTTT CASIIGGAADTQYF
. TRBJ1-5 TRBV18 . TGTGCCAGCTCACCGGACTTGAATCAGCCCCAGCATTTT CASSPDLNQPQHF
many TRBJ2-3 TRBV15 . TGTGCCACCAGCGGAGGGATTTCACCAGATACGCAGTATTTT CATSGGISPDTQYF
. TRBJ2-2 TRBV2 . TGTGCCAGCCAACAGACTAACACCGGGGAGCTGTTTTTT CASQQTNTGELFF
. TRBJ2-1 TRBV7-6 TRBD2 TGTGCCAGCAGCGTACTAGCGGGGAACAACAATGAGCAGTTCTTC CASSVLAGNNNEQFF
once TRBJ2-5 TRBV5-1 TRBD2 TGCGCCAGCAGCCCCTCCGAACTAGCGGGGGGGACCCAGTACTTC CASSPSELAGGTQYF
. TRBJ2-1 TRBV11-2 . TGTGCCAGCAGCTCCCTATCCCCATCCCGGGCCCTCAAGAATGAGCAGTTCTTC CASSSLSPSRALKNEQFF
few TRBJ2-2 TRBV19 TRBD1 TGTGCCAGTAGTATTTTGCCAGGGGGGAACACCGGGGAGCTGTTTTTT CASSILPGGNTGELFF
. TRBJ2-5 TRBV5-8 TRBD2 TGTGCCAGCAGCTCCGGGAGGATCGGAGAGACCCAGTACTTC CASSSGRIGETQYF
once TRBJ2-1 TRBV15 . TGTGCCACCAGCATGGGGGGCTCCTACAATGAGCAGTTCTTC CATSMGGSYNEQFF
. TRBJ2-7 TRBV20-1 TRBD2 TGCAGTGCGGTCGGGGGGTACGAGCAGTACTTC CSAVGGYEQYF
once TRBJ2-7 TRBV20-1 . TGCAGTGCTAGGACCCACTACGAGCAGTACTTC CSARTHYEQYF
once TRBJ1-3 TRBV6-5 . TGTGCCAGCAGTGGGGACCGGGAAGGTGGAAACACCATATATTTT CASSGDREGGNTIYF
. TRBJ1-1 TRBV5-1 TRBD1 TGCGCCAGCAGCGCTACAGGGGGGCGGACTGAAGCTTTCTTT CASSATGGRTEAFF
. TRBJ2-5 TRBV18 TRBD1 TGTGCCAGCTCCCCCGGGACAGGGTTCGTGGAGACCCAGTACTTC CASSPGTGFVETQYF
once TRBJ2-2 TRBV6-4 . TGTGCCAGCAGATCGACTAGTTTAGCCGGGGAGCTGTTTTTT CASRSTSLAGELFF
. TRBJ1-2 TRBV19 . TGTGCCAGTAATGACAGAGGAAACTATGGCTACACCTTC CASNDRGNYGYTF
. TRBJ2-7 TRBV7-2 TRBD2 TGTGCCAGCAGCTCTGGACTAGCGGGAACCTACGAGCAGTACTTC CASSSGLAGTYEQYF
. TRBJ1-2 TRBV6-5 TRBD1 TGTGCCAGTAGCAGGGGGCTTGGCTATGGCTACACCTTC CASSRGLGYGYTF
. TRBJ2-7 TRBV11-1 . TGTGCCAGCAGCTTACAGGGGCGCTTCTACGAGCAGTACTTC CASSLQGRFYEQYF
once TRBJ2-5 TRBV2 . TGTGCCAGCAGGGGCCGGGAGTTGAAAGAGACCCAGTACTTC CASRGRELKETQYF